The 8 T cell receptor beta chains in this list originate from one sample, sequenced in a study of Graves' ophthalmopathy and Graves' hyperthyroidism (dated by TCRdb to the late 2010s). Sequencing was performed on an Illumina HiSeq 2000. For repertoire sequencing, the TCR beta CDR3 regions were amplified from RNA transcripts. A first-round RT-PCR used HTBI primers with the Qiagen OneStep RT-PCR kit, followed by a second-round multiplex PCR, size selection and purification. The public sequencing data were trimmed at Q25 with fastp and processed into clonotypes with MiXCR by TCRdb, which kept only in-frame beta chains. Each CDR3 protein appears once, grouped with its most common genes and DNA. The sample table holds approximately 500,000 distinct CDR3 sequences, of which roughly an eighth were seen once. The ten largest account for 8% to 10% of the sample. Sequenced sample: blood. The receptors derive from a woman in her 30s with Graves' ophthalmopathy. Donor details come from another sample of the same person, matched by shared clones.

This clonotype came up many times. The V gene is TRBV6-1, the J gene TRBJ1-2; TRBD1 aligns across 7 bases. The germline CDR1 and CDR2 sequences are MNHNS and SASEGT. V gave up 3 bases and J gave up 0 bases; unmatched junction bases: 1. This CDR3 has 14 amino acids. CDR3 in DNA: TGTGCCAGCAGTGAGGGGACAGCTAACTATGGCTACACCTTC. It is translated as CASSEGTANYGYTF.

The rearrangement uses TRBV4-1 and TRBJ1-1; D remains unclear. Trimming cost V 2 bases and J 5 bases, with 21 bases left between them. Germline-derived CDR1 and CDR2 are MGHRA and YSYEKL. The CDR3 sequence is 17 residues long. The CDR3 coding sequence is TGCGCCAGCAGCCAATCCAAACGGGTCATTGCCCGAACTGAAGCTTTCTTT. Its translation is CASSQSKRVIARTEAFF.

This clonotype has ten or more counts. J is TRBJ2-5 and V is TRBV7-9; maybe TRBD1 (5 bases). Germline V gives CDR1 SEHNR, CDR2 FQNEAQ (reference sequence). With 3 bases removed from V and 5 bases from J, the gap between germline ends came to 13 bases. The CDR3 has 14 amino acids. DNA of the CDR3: TGTGCCAGCAGCTTCGCCACTGGGGCGGAGACCCAGTACTTC. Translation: CASSFATGAETQYF.

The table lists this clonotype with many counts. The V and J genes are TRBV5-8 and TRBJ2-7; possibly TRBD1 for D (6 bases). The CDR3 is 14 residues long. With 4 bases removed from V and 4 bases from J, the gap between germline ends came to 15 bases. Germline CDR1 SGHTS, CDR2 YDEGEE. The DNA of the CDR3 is TGTGCCAGCAGCCTGAGGGGGAGAGGATACGAGCAGTACTTC. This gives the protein CASSLRGRGYEQYF.

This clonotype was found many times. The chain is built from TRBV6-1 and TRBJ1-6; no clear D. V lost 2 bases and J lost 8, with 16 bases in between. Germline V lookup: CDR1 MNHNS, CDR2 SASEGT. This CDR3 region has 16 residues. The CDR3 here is CASSEQQAPGYSPLHF. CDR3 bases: TGTGCCAGCAGTGAACAGCAGGCCCCGGGGTATTCACCCCTCCACTTT.

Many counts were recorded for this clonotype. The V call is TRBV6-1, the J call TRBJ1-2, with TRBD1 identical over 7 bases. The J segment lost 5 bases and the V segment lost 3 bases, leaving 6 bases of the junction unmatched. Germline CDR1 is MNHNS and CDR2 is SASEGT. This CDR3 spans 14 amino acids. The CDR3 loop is CASSDMTGIYGYTF. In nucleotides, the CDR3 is TGTGCCAGCAGTGACATGACAGGGATATATGGCTACACCTTC.

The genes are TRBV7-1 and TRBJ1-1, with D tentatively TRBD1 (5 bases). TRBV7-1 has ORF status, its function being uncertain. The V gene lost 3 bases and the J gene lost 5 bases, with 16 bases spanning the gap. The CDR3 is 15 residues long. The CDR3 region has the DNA TGTGCCAGCAGCTCTACCCCCGGGGGGAGGACTGAAGCTTTCTTT. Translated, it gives CASSSTPGGRTEAFF.

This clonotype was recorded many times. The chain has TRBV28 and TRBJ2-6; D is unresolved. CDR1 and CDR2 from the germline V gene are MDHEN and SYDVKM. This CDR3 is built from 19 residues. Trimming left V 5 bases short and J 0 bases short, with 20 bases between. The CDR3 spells CASSAPLGLMISGANVLTF. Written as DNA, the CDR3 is TGTGCCAGCAGTGCCCCTCTGGGCCTTATGATCTCTGGGGCCAACGTCCTGACTTTC.